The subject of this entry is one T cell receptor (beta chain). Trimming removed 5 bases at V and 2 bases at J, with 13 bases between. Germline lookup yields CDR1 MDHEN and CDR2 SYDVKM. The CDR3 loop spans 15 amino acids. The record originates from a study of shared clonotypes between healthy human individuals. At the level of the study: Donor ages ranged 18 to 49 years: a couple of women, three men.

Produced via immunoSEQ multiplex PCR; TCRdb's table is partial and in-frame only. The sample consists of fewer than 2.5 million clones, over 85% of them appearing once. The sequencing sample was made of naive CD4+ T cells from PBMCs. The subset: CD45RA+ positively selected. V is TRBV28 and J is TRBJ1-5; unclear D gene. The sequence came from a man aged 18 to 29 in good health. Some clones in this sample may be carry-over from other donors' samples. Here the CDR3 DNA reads TGTGCCAGCAGTACACCCAGGTCCGGCAATCAGCCCCAGCATTTT. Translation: CASSTPRSGNQPQHF.